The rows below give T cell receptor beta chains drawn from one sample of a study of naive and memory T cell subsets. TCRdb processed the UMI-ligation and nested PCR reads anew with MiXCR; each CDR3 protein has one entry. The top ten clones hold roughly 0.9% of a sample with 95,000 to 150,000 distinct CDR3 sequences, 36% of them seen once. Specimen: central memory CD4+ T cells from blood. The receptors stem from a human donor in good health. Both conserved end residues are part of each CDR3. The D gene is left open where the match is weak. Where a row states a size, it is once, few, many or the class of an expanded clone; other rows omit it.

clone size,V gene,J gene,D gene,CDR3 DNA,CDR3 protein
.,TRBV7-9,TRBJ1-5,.,TGTGCCAGCAGCGTTTCAGGGGCTGAGCAGCCCCAGCATTTT,CASSVSGAEQPQHF
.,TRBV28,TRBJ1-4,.,TGTGCCAGCAGTATATGGTCTTTGAGTGAAAAACTGTTTTTT,CASSIWSLSEKLFF
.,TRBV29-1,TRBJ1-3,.,TGCAGCGTTGAAGACCAACGGACAGGAAACACCATATATTTT,CSVEDQRTGNTIYF
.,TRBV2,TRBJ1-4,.,TGTGCCAGCAGCCCAAGAGGACAGCTTAATGAAAAACTGTTTTTT,CASSPRGQLNEKLFF
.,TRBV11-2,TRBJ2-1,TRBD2,TGTGCCAGCAGCTCCGTAGCGGGAGGGCCGAATGAGCAGTTCTTC,CASSSVAGGPNEQFF
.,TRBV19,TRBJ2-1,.,TGTGCCAGTAGTATACGAGATGAGCAGTTCTTC,CASSIRDEQFF
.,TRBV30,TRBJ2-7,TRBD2,TGTGCCTGGAGCGTAATTTGGACTAGCGGGATATACGAGCAGTACTTC,CAWSVIWTSGIYEQYF
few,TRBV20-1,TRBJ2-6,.,TGCAGTGCCCTAACGGCGACTGGGGCCAACGTCCTGACTTTC,CSALTATGANVLTF
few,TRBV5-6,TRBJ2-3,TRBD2,TGTGCCAGCACAGCGGGAGTATTAGGTACGCAGTATTTT,CASTAGVLGTQYF
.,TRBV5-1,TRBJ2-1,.,TGCGCCAGCAGCTTGGGACAAGCTGAGCAGTTCTTC,CASSLGQAEQFF
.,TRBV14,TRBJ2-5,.,TGTGCCAGCAGCCGAGGGACATTACAAGAGACCCAGTACTTC,CASSRGTLQETQYF
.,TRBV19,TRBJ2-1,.,TGTGCCAGTACCCCGACTAGTCCCTCTCATGAGCAGTTCTTC,CASTPTSPSHEQFF
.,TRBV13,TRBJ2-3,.,TGTGCCAGCCTGAGGACAGCTCTCACAGATACGCAGTATTTT,CASLRTALTDTQYF
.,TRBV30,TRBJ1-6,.,TGTGCCTGGGGCATAGGGACTGGGAATTCACCCCTCCACTTT,CAWGIGTGNSPLHF
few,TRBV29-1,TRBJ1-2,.,TGCAGCGTTGATGGGGACGGCTACACCTTC,CSVDGDGYTF
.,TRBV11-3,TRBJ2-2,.,TGTGCCAGCAGCGCAGAGGGGACCGGGGAGCTGTTTTTT,CASSAEGTGELFF
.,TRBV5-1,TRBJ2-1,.,TGCGCCAGCAGCTACCTGTTAGGCAGCTCCTACAATGAGCAGTTCTTC,CASSYLLGSSYNEQFF
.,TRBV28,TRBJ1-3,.,TGTGCCAGCAGGGATCCGGGGGGGGCTGGAAACACCATATATTTT,CASRDPGGAGNTIYF
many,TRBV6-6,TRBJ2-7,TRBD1,TGTGCCAGCAGTTACCAACCGGGACAGGGTTACGAGCAGTACTTC,CASSYQPGQGYEQYF
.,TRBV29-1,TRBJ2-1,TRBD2,TGCAGCGGGGGCGGGAGTCTCTACAATGAGCAGTTCTTC,CSGGGSLYNEQFF
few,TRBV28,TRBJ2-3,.,TGTGCCAGCCCGACAGATCCTAGCACAGATACGCAGTATTTT,CASPTDPSTDTQYF
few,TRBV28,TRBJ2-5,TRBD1,TGTGCCAGCAGTTTATTCCGGACAGGGGGAGAGACCCAGTACTTC,CASSLFRTGGETQYF
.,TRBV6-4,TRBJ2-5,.,TGTGCCAGCAGTGCGACAATCCAAGAGACCCAGTACTTC,CASSATIQETQYF
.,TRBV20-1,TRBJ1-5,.,TGCAGTGCTAGGAAAAACTCCATCCGACAAAATCAGCCCCAGCATTTT,CSARKNSIRQNQPQHF
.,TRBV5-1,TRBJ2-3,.,TGCGCCAGCAGCGACCTCGGGGCGGGTACGCAGTATTTT,CASSDLGAGTQYF
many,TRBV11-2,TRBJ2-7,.,TGTGCCAGCAGCTTAGGGTACAGGGATGAGCAGTACTTC,CASSLGYRDEQYF
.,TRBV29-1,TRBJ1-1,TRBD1,TGCAGCGTTGAACCGGGACAGGGCACTGAAGCTTTCTTT,CSVEPGQGTEAFF
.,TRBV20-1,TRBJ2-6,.,TGCAGTGCCCTGGGGGGGGCCAACGTCCTGACTTTC,CSALGGANVLTF
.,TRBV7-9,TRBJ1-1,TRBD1,TGTGCCAGCAGCCGTTTACAGGGGGCCGGCACTGAAGCTTTCTTT,CASSRLQGAGTEAFF
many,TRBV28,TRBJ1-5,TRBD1,TGTGCCAGCAGGAGACAGGGTCTTAGCGAAAATCAGCCCCAGCATTTT,CASRRQGLSENQPQHF
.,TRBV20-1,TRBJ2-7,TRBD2,TGCAGTGCTAGAGGACTAGCGGCGCCCAGCTCCTACGAGCAGTACTTC,CSARGLAAPSSYEQYF
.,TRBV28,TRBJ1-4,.,TGTGCCAGCGTCGCAACTAATGAAAAACTGTTTTTT,CASVATNEKLFF
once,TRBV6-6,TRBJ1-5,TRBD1,TGTGCCACCCGACAGGGGATGAATCAGCCCCAGCATTTT,CATRQGMNQPQHF
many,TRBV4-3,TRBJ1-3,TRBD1,TGCGCCAGCAGCCCACAGGGGGCCTCTGGAAACACCATATATTTT,CASSPQGASGNTIYF
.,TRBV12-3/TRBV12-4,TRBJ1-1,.,TGTGCCAGCAGTTTAGGGGGCCCCACTGAAGCTTTCTTT,CASSLGGPTEAFF
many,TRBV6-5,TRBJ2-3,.,TGTGCCAGCCGAGGGAGCATCGGCACAGATACGCAGTATTTT,CASRGSIGTDTQYF
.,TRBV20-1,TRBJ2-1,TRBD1,TGCAGTGCTGGGCGGTTCGGACAGGGCGAATACAATGAGCAGTTCTTC,CSAGRFGQGEYNEQFF
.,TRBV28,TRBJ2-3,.,TGTGCCAGCCTGGTCGGGTCCGCAAGAACAGATACGCAGTATTTT,CASLVGSARTDTQYF